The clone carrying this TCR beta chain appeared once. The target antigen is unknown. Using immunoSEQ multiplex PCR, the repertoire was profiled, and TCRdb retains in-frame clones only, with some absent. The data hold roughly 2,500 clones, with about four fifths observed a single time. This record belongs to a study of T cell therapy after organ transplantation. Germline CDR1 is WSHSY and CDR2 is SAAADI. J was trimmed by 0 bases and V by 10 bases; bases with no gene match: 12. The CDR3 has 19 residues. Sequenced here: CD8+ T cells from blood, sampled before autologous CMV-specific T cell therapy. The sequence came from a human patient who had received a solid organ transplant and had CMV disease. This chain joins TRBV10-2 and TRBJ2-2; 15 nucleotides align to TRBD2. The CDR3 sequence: CATKTRTSGRGANTGELFF. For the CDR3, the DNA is TGCGCCACCAAGACCCGGACTAGCGGGAGGGGGGCGAACACCGGGGAGCTGTTTTTT.